This T cell receptor beta chain derives from a study of regulatory T cells in long-lasting Graves disease. Findings of the study overall: Gene preferences differed: TRBV28, TRBJ1-2, TRBJ2-5 in persistent cases.

This clonotype was observed a handful of times. The antigen is unknown. Trimming removed 7 bases at V and 8 bases at J, with 14 bases between. CDR1 and CDR2 (germline): LNHDA, SQIVND (reference sequence). The CDR3 length is 12 residues. This sample's time point: newly diagnosed GD, antithyroid drugs for less than 3 months. Following extraction of RNA from PBMCs, that RNA was used to make the TCR library. CDR3 regions were amplified by Arm-PCR using iRepertoire HTBI primers to build TCR beta libraries. In the original processing: The study identified around 62 TRBV and around 15 TRBJ segments across samples. TCRdb re-derived calls from the multiplex PCR reads in MiXCR, one entry per CDR3 protein. In this record, the V and J calls reflect TCRdb's handling and not the investigators' own analysis. The sample yields under 250,000 distinct CDR3 sequences, around 20% seen once.

The sequence came from a female donor with Graves disease. V gene TRBV19 combines with J gene TRBJ1-2; the D is unclear. The sample consisted of peripheral blood mononuclear cells (PBMCs), taken at new diagnosis, from a patient treated with antithyroid drugs. CDR3 in DNA: TGTGCCAGTAAAGCAGGAACGCGGGGCTACACCTTC. This codes for CASKAGTRGYTF.